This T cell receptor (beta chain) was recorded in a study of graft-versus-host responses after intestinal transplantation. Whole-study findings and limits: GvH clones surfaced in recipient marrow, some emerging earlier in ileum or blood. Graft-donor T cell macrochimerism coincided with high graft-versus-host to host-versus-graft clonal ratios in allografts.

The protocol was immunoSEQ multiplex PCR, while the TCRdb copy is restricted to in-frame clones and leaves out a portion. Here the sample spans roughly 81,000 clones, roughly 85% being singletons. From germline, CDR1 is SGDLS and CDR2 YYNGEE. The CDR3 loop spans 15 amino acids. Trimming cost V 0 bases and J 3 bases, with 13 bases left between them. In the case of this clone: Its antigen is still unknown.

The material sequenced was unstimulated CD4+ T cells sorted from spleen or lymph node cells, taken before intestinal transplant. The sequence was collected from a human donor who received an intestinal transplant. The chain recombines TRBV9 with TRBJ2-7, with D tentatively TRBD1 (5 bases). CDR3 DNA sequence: TGTGCCAGCAGCGTAGGGCAGGGATTAAACTACGAGCAGTACTTC. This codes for CASSVGQGLNYEQYF.